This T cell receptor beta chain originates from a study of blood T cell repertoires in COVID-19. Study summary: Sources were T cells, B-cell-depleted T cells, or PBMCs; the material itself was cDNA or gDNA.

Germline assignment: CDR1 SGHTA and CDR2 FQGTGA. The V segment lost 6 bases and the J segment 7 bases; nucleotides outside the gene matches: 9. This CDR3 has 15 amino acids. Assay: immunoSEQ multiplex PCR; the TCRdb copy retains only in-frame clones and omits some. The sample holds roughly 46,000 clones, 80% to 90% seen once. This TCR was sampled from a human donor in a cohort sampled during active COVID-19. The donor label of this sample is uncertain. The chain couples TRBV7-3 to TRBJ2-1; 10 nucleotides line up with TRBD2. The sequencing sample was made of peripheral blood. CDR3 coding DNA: TGTGCCAGCAGGGCCGCTAGCGGGGGAGATAATGAGCAGTTCTTC. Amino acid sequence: CASRAASGGDNEQFF.